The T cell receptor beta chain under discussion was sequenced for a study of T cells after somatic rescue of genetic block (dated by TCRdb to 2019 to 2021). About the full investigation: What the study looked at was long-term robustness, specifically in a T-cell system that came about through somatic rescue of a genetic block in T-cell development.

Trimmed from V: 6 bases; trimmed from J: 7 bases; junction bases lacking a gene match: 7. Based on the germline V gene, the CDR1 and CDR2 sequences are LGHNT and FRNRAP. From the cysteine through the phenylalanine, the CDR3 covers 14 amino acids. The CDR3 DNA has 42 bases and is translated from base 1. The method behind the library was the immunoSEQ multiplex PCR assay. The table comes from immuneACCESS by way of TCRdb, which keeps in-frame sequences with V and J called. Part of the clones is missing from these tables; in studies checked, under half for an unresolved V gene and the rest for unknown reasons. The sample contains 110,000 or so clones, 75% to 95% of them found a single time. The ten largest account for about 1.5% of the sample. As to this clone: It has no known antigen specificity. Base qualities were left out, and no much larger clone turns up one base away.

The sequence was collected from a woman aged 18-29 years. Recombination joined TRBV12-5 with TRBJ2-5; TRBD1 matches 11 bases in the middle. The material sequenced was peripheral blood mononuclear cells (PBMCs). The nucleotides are TGTGCTAGTGGACCCTCGGGACAGGGGGGGACCCAGTACTTC. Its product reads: CASGPSGQGGTQYF.